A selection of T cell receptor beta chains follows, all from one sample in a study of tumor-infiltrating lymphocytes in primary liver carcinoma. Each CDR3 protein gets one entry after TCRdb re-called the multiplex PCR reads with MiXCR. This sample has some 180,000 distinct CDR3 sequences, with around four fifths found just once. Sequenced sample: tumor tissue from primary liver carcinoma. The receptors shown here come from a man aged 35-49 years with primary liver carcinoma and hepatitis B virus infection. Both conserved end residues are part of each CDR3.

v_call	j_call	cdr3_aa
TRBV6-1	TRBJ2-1	CASHNGSYNGQFF
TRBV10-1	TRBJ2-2	CSSSGLGTAGELFF
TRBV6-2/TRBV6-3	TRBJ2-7	CASRQGLAGSREQYF
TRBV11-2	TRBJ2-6	CASSMGGDKGISLSGANVLTF
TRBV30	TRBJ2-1	CAWSQGSSGVNEQFF
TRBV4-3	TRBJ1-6	CASSHLTGQSRSPLHF
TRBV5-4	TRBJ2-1	CASSSSETYDEQFF
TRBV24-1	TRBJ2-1	CATNGPAGNNEQFF
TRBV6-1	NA	CASSVGSEYNEQYF
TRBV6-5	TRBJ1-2	CASTRPSTESYGYTF
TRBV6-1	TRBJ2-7	CASSKNFGGTYEQYF
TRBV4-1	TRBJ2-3	CASSQDAGGPGDAQYF
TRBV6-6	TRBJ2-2	CASSYPMGNTGEPFF
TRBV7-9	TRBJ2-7	CASSSMAGTAIFFYEQYF
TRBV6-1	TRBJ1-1	CASSPITRGTEAFF
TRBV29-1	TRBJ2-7	CSVAIGWVMPYEQYF
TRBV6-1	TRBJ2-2	CASSVRTAGELFF
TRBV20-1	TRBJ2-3	CSDSDGQGGSDTQYF
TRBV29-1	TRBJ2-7	CSVVFREPGSYEQYF
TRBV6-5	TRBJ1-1	CASRVITEAFF
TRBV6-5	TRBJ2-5	CASTYAGGKDTQYF
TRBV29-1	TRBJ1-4	CSVERQGDVKLLF
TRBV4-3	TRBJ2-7	CTSTPARAGGYEQNF
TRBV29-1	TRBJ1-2	CSGNVGSYGYAF
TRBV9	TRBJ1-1	CASSAIDSDTEAFF
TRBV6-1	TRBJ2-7	CTSDMADYEQCF
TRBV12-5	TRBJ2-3	CASGLEHGPTDRQYF
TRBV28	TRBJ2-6	CTVGGLTGANVLTF
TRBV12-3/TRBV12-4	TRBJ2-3	CASTGQALCTDTQYF
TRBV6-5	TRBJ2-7	CASSYKGPAISIIYEQYF
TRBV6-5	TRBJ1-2	CTSSPDRDFYGYTF
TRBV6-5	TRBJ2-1	CVSSLGTSVSYNEQFF
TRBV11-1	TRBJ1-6	CARCRTLVSSLHF
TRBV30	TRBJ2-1	CAWSGVTGGRDDEQFF
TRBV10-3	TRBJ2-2	CAMSKQGTGSNTGELFF
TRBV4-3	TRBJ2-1	CASSQEAGVEQFF
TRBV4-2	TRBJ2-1	CASSQHPGTGNNVQFF
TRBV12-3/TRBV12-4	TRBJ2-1	CASSLWTDKEFF